These T cell receptor beta chains were read from a single sample in a study of cytomegalovirus exposure and HLA in healthy donors. Measured with immunoSEQ multiplex PCR; TCRdb has only the in-frame clones, and not every one. The repertoire holds 160,000 or so clones, with roughly 80% as singletons. What was sequenced was PBMCs. The receptors were sampled from a woman in her thirties or forties in good health and CMV-seronegative. Both conserved end residues are part of each CDR3. D genes are given only for firm matches. Clone size appears in some rows only: once, few, many, or a class for an expanded clone.

v_call	d_call	clone_size	j_call	cdr3_nt	cdr3_aa
TRBV5-4	.	.	TRBJ1-2	TGTGCCAGCAGCCCGCAGGGTCTATTTGGCTACACCTTC	CASSPQGLFGYTF
TRBV18	.	.	TRBJ2-5	TGTGCCAGCTCACCGGGGAGTGGAGAGACCCAGTACTTC	CASSPGSGETQYF
TRBV7-9	TRBD1	.	TRBJ2-3	TGTGCCAGCAGCCGAGGACAGGGTGTAGATACGCAGTATTTT	CASSRGQGVDTQYF
TRBV5-6	TRBD1	few	TRBJ1-5	TGTGCCAGCAGCCCGGGACAGAATCAGCCCCAGCATTTT	CASSPGQNQPQHF
TRBV18	.	.	TRBJ1-5	TGTGCCAGCTCAAGGGCGCAGGGTCAGCCCCAGCATTTT	CASSRAQGQPQHF
TRBV6-1	.	few	TRBJ1-2	TGTGCCAGCAGTGAACGGGCAGGAGGTAACTATGGCTACACCTTC	CASSERAGGNYGYTF
TRBV4-1	TRBD1	few	TRBJ1-4	TGCGCCAGCAGTCTAAGATGGGGACAGGGCGGTACTAATGAAAAACTGTTTTTT	CASSLRWGQGGTNEKLFF
TRBV18	TRBD1	.	TRBJ1-4	TGTGCCAGCTCACCTCTCGGGACAGCCACTAATGAAAAACTGTTTTTT	CASSPLGTATNEKLFF
TRBV5-6	.	.	TRBJ1-2	TGTGCCAGCAGCTTGCAGGCCCGTGGCTACACCTTC	CASSLQARGYTF
TRBV2	.	few	TRBJ2-5	TGTGCCAGCAGTGGGGGTGCGGCTAGCGTACTCCAAGAGACCCAGTACTTC	CASSGGAASVLQETQYF
TRBV7-9	.	.	TRBJ1-3	TGTGCCAGCAGTTCACAGGGAGCAGGAAACACCATATATTTT	CASSSQGAGNTIYF
TRBV18	.	.	TRBJ1-4	TGTGCCAGCTCACCCCAGTATCACCGTAATAATGAAAAACTGTTTTTT	CASSPQYHRNNEKLFF
TRBV6-6	.	.	TRBJ1-1	TGTGCCAGCAGCAGGGTCCAGGGGACTGAAGCTTTCTTT	CASSRVQGTEAFF
TRBV27	TRBD1	.	TRBJ1-5	TGTGCCAGCAGTCCCTACAGGGGCGGACAGCCCCAGCATTTT	CASSPYRGGQPQHF
TRBV28	.	.	TRBJ2-5	TGTGCCAGCAGTTTAGCCGGGGATTGGGGGGCCCAGTACTTC	CASSLAGDWGAQYF
TRBV4-1	TRBD1	.	TRBJ2-1	TGCGCCAGCAGCCAAGACAGGGGGTCGATTAACAATGAGCAGTTCTTC	CASSQDRGSINNEQFF
TRBV19	.	.	TRBJ1-6	TGTGCCAGTAGGTTACAGGAGAGATCCTATAATTCACCCCTCCACTTT	CASRLQERSYNSPLHF
TRBV29-1	.	.	TRBJ1-2	TGCAGCGTTCGACAAGCATTATTAGCTAACTATGGCTACACCTTC	CSVRQALLANYGYTF
TRBV7-8	TRBD1	.	TRBJ1-6	TGTGCCAGCAGGTGGACAGGGTCCCATAATTCACCCCTCCACTTT	CASRWTGSHNSPLHF
TRBV10-3	TRBD1	.	TRBJ1-6	TGTGCCATCAGTGAGACGGGACAGGGCTTTTCACCCCTCCACTTT	CAISETGQGFSPLHF
TRBV5-1	.	.	TRBJ2-5	TGCGCCAGCAGCTTTCAGGGCGGACAAGAGACCCAGTACTTC	CASSFQGGQETQYF
TRBV6-6	TRBD1	.	TRBJ1-5	TGTGCCAGCAGACCGGGACAGCACAATCAGCCCCAGCATTTT	CASRPGQHNQPQHF
TRBV7-2	.	.	TRBJ1-6	TGTGCCAGCAGCTTAAGGGTACAGGCCAATTCACCCCTCCACTTT	CASSLRVQANSPLHF
TRBV2	TRBD2	.	TRBJ2-2	TGTGCCAGCACCGGGACTACCCCGGACACCGGGGAGCTGTTTTTT	CASTGTTPDTGELFF
TRBV5-4	TRBD2	.	TRBJ2-3	TGTGCCAGCAGCTTGGGCCTAGCGGGAGGCACAGATACGCAGTATTTT	CASSLGLAGGTDTQYF
TRBV5-4	.	.	TRBJ2-3	TGTGCCAGCAGCTTGGTGACAGGATCGACTAGCACAGATACGCAGTATTTT	CASSLVTGSTSTDTQYF
TRBV7-9	.	once	TRBJ2-1	TGTGCCAGCAGCTACCGGGACACCAACAATGAGCAGTTCTTC	CASSYRDTNNEQFF
TRBV6-5	.	.	TRBJ1-2	TGTGCCAGCAGTTACTCGAACAGGGTGGGTTATGGCTACACCTTC	CASSYSNRVGYGYTF
TRBV7-9	TRBD2	.	TRBJ2-1	TGTGCCAGCAGCCCCGGACTAGCGGGGGCCCAGGGCGATGAGCAGTTCTTC	CASSPGLAGAQGDEQFF
TRBV7-3	.	.	TRBJ1-6	TGTGCCAGCAGCTCCCGGACGGGAAATTCACCCCTCCACTTT	CASSSRTGNSPLHF
TRBV28	TRBD1	once	TRBJ1-2	TGTGCCAGCAGTTTGGCAGGACAGGGGGCGCCACGCGGCTACACCTTC	CASSLAGQGAPRGYTF
TRBV28	TRBD1	.	TRBJ1-2	TGTGCCAGCAGTCCGGGACAGGGGTACCTAAGTCCGTATGGCTACACCTTC	CASSPGQGYLSPYGYTF
TRBV7-6	TRBD2	.	TRBJ2-3	TGTGCCAGCAGCATAGGACTAGCGGTGCCCGGGGATACGCAGTATTTT	CASSIGLAVPGDTQYF
TRBV5-1	.	.	TRBJ1-3	TGCGCCAGCAGCTTGGACGGATCCCCAGGCAACACCATATATTTT	CASSLDGSPGNTIYF
TRBV7-9	.	.	TRBJ1-2	TGTGCCAGCAGCGCCAAGGGGGGGGGCTTTGACTATGGCTACACCTTC	CASSAKGGGFDYGYTF
TRBV28	TRBD1	.	TRBJ2-7	TGTGCCAGCAGTACGCCCGGGACAGGGTCCTACGAGCAGTACTTC	CASSTPGTGSYEQYF
TRBV18	TRBD1	.	TRBJ1-1	TGTGCCAGCTCACGACAGGGGGGGGGCCGGAACACTGAAGCTTTCTTT	CASSRQGGGRNTEAFF
TRBV28	TRBD1	.	TRBJ1-2	TGTGCCAGCGGGAGGGACAGGGGCTACACCTTC	CASGRDRGYTF
TRBV15	TRBD1	.	TRBJ1-6	TGTGCCACCAGGACAGGGACGCGTAATTCACCCCTCCACTTT	CATRTGTRNSPLHF
TRBV9	TRBD1	.	TRBJ2-7	TGTGCCAGCAGCAGGGACAGGGGTTACGAGCAGTACTTC	CASSRDRGYEQYF
TRBV4-1	.	.	TRBJ2-7	TGCGCCAGCAGCCAAGATCGAGGCAGCCCCTACGAGCAGTACTTC	CASSQDRGSPYEQYF
TRBV5-1	TRBD1	.	TRBJ2-1	TGCGCCAGCAGCCTGGGACAGGGGTCCTACAATGAGCAGTTCTTC	CASSLGQGSYNEQFF
TRBV7-9	.	.	TRBJ1-1	TGTGCCAGCAGCTTAGCGTTAGGCGGAATGAACACTGAAGCTTTCTTT	CASSLALGGMNTEAFF
TRBV2	.	.	TRBJ1-4	TGTGCCAGCTCATCCGGGCCAGGCAGGGGATTTAATGAAAAACTGTTTTTT	CASSSGPGRGFNEKLFF
TRBV12-5	.	.	TRBJ1-6	TGTGCTAGTGGTTGGACTTCTGATTCACCCCTCCACTTT	CASGWTSDSPLHF
TRBV28	.	.	TRBJ1-5	TGTGCCAGCAGTTTATTGGAGTATAGCAATCAGCCCCAGCATTTT	CASSLLEYSNQPQHF